The TCR beta chain under discussion was sequenced for a study of OX40 agonist ivuxolimab in advanced cancers. Study-level information: Intravenous ivuxolimab at 0.01 to 10 mg/kg was given to patients every 2 weeks.

CDR3 length: 14 residues. Measured with immunoSEQ multiplex PCR; TCRdb has only the in-frame clones, and not every one. The table lists fewer than 70,000 clones, around 90% of them singletons. The receptor was derived from an adult with an advanced solid tumor such as melanoma, head and neck, liver or kidney cancer. The chain couples TRBV21-1 to TRBJ1-4. TRBV21-1 is a pseudogene locus. Sequencing used CD4+ or CD8+ T cells sorted from blood, obtained in a trial of the OX40 agonist ivuxolimab. The CDR3 is CASSKGTPREKLFF. Written as DNA, the CDR3 is TGTGCCAGCAGCAAAGGAACACCGAGGGAAAAACTGTTTTTT.